This T cell receptor (beta chain) was profiled in a study of neurological immune-mediated disorders. The CDR3 spans 13 residues. Between the trimmed V and J ends, which lost 2 bases and 8 bases, there was a span of 12 bases. Germline CDR1 and CDR2: MNHNS and SASEGT. It was blood bank volunteers in Maryland, USA who made up the healthy controls. The starting material, 2 million PBMCs stored at -80 C, gave rise to the unsorted libraries. The authors produced cDNA by 5'RACE using 10-nucleotide random UMIs. TCRdb fed the 5' RACE reads into MiXCR, producing one record per CDR3 protein. The sample lists just under 45,000 distinct CDR3 sequences; roughly an eighth were seen once. The sample holds many counts of this clonotype.

The chain couples TRBV6-1 to TRBJ1-1, with D possibly TRBD1 on 5 matching bases. The TCR was taken from a female donor in good health. The sample comprised PBMCs. The CDR3 loop reads CASSERGLGEAFF. CDR3 nucleotides: TGTGCCAGCAGTGAACGGGGCCTAGGGGAAGCTTTCTTT.